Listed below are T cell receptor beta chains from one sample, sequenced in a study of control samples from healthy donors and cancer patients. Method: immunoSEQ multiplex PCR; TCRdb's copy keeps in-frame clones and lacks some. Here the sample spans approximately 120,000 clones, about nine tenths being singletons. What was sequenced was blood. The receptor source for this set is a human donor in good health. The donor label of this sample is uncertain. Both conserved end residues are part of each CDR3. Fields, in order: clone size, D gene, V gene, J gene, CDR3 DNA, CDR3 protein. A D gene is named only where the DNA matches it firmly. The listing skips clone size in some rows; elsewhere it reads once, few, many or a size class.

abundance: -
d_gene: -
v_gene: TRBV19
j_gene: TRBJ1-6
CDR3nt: TGTGCCAGTAGAGATCTGGGACTCGCCTATAATTCACCCCTCCACTTT
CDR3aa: CASRDLGLAYNSPLHF

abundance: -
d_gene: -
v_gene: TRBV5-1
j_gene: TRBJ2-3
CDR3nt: TGCGCCAGCAGCCCCGTGAGGGACTTGTATTCAGATACGCAGTATTTT
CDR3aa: CASSPVRDLYSDTQYF

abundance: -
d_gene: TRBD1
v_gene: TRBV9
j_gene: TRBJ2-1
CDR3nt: TGTGCCAGCAGCGCCCGGACGGACAGGGCTGAGCAGTTCTTC
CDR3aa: CASSARTDRAEQFF

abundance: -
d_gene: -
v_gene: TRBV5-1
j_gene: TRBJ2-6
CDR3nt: TGCGCCAGCAATGGGGACTCTGGGGCCAACGTCCTGACTTTC
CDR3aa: CASNGDSGANVLTF

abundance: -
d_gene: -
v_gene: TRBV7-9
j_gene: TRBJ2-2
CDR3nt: TGTGCCAGCAGCTTATTTCAAGGGGGATCCGGGGAGCTGTTTTTT
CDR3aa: CASSLFQGGSGELFF

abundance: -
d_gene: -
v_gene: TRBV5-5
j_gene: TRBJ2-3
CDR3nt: TGTGCCAGCAGCCTGAGGGGAACAGATACGCAGTATTTT
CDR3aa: CASSLRGTDTQYF

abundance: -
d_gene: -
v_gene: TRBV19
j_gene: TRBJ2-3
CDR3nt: TGTGCCAGTAGTAGGGACAACACAGATACGCAGTATTTT
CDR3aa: CASSRDNTDTQYF

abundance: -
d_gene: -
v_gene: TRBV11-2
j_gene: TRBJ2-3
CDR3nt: TGTGCCAGCAGCTTAGTAGCGGCCTTCACAGATACGCAGTATTTT
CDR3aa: CASSLVAAFTDTQYF

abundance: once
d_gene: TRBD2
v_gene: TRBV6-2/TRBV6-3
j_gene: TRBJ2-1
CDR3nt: TGTGCCAGCAGTTACAACCCGAGCGGGGGATACAATGAGCAGTTCTTC
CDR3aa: CASSYNPSGGYNEQFF

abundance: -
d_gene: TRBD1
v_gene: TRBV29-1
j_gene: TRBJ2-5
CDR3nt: TGCAGCGTTAGGGGACAGGCCTCAGAGACCCAGTACTTC
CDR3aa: CSVRGQASETQYF

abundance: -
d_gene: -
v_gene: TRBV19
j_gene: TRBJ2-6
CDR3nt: TGTGCCAGTAAGAGCTCTGGGGCCGACGTCCTGACTTTC
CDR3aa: CASKSSGADVLTF

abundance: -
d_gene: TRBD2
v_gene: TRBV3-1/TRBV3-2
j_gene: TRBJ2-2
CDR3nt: TGTGCCAGCAGCCAAGTGGGAGGGAAGCTGTTTTTT
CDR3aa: CASSQVGGKLFF

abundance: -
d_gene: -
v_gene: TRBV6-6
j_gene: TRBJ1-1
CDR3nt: TGTGCCAGCAGATATCAGGTAGCGCTTGAAGCTTTCTTT
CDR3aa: CASRYQVALEAFF

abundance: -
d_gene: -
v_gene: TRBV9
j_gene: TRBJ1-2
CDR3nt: TGTGCCAGCACCCCCGGCGGGTCGGACTATGGCTACACCTTC
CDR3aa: CASTPGGSDYGYTF

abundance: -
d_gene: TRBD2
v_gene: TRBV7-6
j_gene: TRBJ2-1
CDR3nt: TGTGCCAGCAGCCCCCGTACTAGCGGGGGGGCTTCCTACAATGAGCAGTTCTTC
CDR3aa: CASSPRTSGGASYNEQFF

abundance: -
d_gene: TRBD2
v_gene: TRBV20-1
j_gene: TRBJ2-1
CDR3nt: TGCAGTGCTAGTGGGGTAGCGGGGTACAATGAGCAGTTCTTC
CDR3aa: CSASGVAGYNEQFF

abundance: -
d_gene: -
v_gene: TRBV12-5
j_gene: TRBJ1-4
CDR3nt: TGTGCTAGTGGGGACGGGATTAATGAAAAACTGTTTTTT
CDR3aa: CASGDGINEKLFF

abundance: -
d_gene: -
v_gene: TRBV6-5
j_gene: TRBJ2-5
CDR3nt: TGTGCCAGCAGCCAAACAGCAAAAGAGACCCAGTACTTC
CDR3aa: CASSQTAKETQYF

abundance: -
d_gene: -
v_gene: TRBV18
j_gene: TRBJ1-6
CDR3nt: TGTGCCAGCTCACCAGGGGCTAATTCACCCCTCCACTTT
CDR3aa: CASSPGANSPLHF

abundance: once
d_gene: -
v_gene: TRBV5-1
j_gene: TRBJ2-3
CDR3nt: TGCGCCAGCAGCTTGGATTCATTTGGAGATACGCAGTATTTT
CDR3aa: CASSLDSFGDTQYF

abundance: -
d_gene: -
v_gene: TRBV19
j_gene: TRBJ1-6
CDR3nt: TGTGCCAGTAGTATAGGGGATAATTCACCCCTCCACTTT
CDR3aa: CASSIGDNSPLHF

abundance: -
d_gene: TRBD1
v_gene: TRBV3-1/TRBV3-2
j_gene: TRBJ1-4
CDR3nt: TGTGCCAGCAGCCAAGGGAGGGACAGGAATGAAAAACTGTTTTTT
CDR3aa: CASSQGRDRNEKLFF

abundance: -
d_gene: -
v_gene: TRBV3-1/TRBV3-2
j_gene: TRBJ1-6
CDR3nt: TGTGCCAGCAGCCAAGATCCCTGGTATCCCCTCCACTTT
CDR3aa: CASSQDPWYPLHF

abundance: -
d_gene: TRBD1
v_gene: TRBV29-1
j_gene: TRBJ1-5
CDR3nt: TGCAGCGTTGAGACCGGGACAGGTGCGGGGTATTTT
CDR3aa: CSVETGTGAGYF

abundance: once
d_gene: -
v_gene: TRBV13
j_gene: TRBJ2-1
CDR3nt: TGTGCCAGCAGCTTGGGGGTCAGCGCCTACAATGAGCAGTTCTTC
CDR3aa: CASSLGVSAYNEQFF